A selection of T cell receptor beta chains follows, all from one sample in a study of T-cell memory formation after mild COVID-19. TCRdb re-derived calls from the 5' RACE reads in MiXCR, one entry per CDR3 protein. The sample shows over 400,000 distinct CDR3 sequences, less than 25% of them seen only once. The sequenced sample was PBMCs or a T cell subset sorted from them (not recorded which). The receptors stem from an adult woman who had mild COVID-19 (a few samples of this study predate the infection). Cell type and time point are not known. Each CDR3 is given with its conserved first and last residue. Each record gives: J gene, CDR3 length, D gene, clone size, V gene, CDR3 protein, CDR3 DNA. The D gene is left open where the match is weak. Expanded clones are given a class, and other clones once, few, many or no size at all.

j_call: TRBJ2-6; cdr3_length: 15; d_call: .; clone_size: .; v_call: TRBV30; cdr3_aa: CAWSYGGSGANVLTF; cdr3_nt: TGTGCCTGGAGTTATGGGGGGTCTGGGGCCAACGTCCTGACTTTC
j_call: TRBJ2-7; cdr3_length: 15; d_call: TRBD1; clone_size: few; v_call: TRBV6-1; cdr3_aa: CASSALGTGVYEQYF; cdr3_nt: TGTGCCAGCAGTGCTCTCGGGACAGGGGTCTACGAGCAGTACTTC
j_call: TRBJ2-5; cdr3_length: 15; d_call: TRBD1; clone_size: .; v_call: TRBV7-3; cdr3_aa: CASSLTPGQGETQYF; cdr3_nt: TGTGCCAGCAGCTTAACACCGGGACAGGGAGAGACCCAGTACTTC
j_call: TRBJ2-1; cdr3_length: 17; d_call: .; clone_size: .; v_call: TRBV20-1; cdr3_aa: CSARDQQQGMYYNEQFF; cdr3_nt: TGCAGTGCTAGAGACCAACAGCAGGGGATGTACTACAATGAGCAGTTCTTC
j_call: TRBJ2-7; cdr3_length: 15; d_call: .; clone_size: .; v_call: TRBV7-9; cdr3_aa: CASSLAFLDSYEQYF; cdr3_nt: TGTGCCAGCAGCTTAGCTTTTCTGGACTCCTACGAGCAGTACTTC
j_call: TRBJ2-7; cdr3_length: 14; d_call: .; clone_size: .; v_call: TRBV7-9; cdr3_aa: CASSSSPRSYEQYF; cdr3_nt: TGTGCCAGCAGTTCGAGCCCCCGATCGTACGAGCAGTACTTC
j_call: TRBJ2-6; cdr3_length: 13; d_call: .; clone_size: .; v_call: TRBV3-1; cdr3_aa: CASALSRANVLTF; cdr3_nt: TGTGCCAGCGCCTTAAGTAGGGCCAACGTCCTGACTTTC
j_call: TRBJ2-1; cdr3_length: 14; d_call: .; clone_size: few; v_call: TRBV29-1; cdr3_aa: CSVDDPRSYNEQFF; cdr3_nt: TGCAGCGTTGATGATCCCCGGTCCTACAATGAGCAGTTCTTC
j_call: TRBJ2-3; cdr3_length: 14; d_call: .; clone_size: few; v_call: TRBV9; cdr3_aa: CASSHRDPQDTQYF; cdr3_nt: TGTGCCAGCAGTCACAGGGACCCACAGGATACGCAGTATTTT
j_call: TRBJ2-7; cdr3_length: 14; d_call: .; clone_size: many; v_call: TRBV7-6; cdr3_aa: CASSLGSLATEQYF; cdr3_nt: TGTGCCAGCAGCTTAGGCAGCCTAGCTACCGAGCAGTACTTC
j_call: TRBJ1-2; cdr3_length: 15; d_call: .; clone_size: few; v_call: TRBV15; cdr3_aa: CATSSLDGPLGSYTF; cdr3_nt: TGTGCCACCAGCAGCCTTGACGGCCCCCTAGGGAGCTACACCTTC
j_call: TRBJ2-7; cdr3_length: 15; d_call: TRBD2; clone_size: .; v_call: TRBV29-1; cdr3_aa: CSVEPAGGSSYEQYF; cdr3_nt: TGCAGCGTTGAGCCCGCGGGAGGGAGCTCCTACGAGCAGTACTTC
j_call: TRBJ1-1; cdr3_length: 14; d_call: .; clone_size: .; v_call: TRBV5-1; cdr3_aa: CASSADILNTEAFF; cdr3_nt: TGCGCCAGCAGCGCGGACATCTTGAACACTGAAGCTTTCTTT
j_call: TRBJ2-7; cdr3_length: 14; d_call: TRBD1; clone_size: few; v_call: TRBV7-9; cdr3_aa: CASSTPTGLYEQYF; cdr3_nt: TGTGCCAGCAGCACCCCGACAGGGCTTTACGAGCAGTACTTC
j_call: TRBJ1-4; cdr3_length: 17; d_call: TRBD1; clone_size: .; v_call: TRBV4-1; cdr3_aa: CASSQDSSGTVNEKLFF; cdr3_nt: TGCGCCAGCAGCCAAGACTCCTCCGGGACAGTGAATGAAAAACTGTTTTTT
j_call: TRBJ2-7; cdr3_length: 15; d_call: TRBD1; clone_size: many; v_call: TRBV5-1; cdr3_aa: CASSPWDREMYEQYF; cdr3_nt: TGCGCCAGCAGCCCGTGGGACAGGGAAATGTACGAGCAGTACTTC
j_call: TRBJ1-6; cdr3_length: 13; d_call: .; clone_size: .; v_call: TRBV5-1; cdr3_aa: CASSLEVGSPLHF; cdr3_nt: TGCGCCAGCAGCTTGGAAGTAGGATCACCCCTCCACTTT
j_call: TRBJ2-2; cdr3_length: 17; d_call: TRBD2; clone_size: .; v_call: TRBV7-9; cdr3_aa: CASSPPLGGSNTGELFF; cdr3_nt: TGTGCCAGCAGCCCCCCCTTGGGGGGGTCGAACACCGGGGAGCTGTTTTTT
j_call: TRBJ2-1; cdr3_length: 16; d_call: .; clone_size: .; v_call: TRBV18; cdr3_aa: CASSPSVGSVSGEQFF; cdr3_nt: TGTGCCAGCTCACCGTCGGTGGGAAGTGTAAGCGGTGAGCAGTTCTTC
j_call: TRBJ2-3; cdr3_length: 14; d_call: .; clone_size: .; v_call: TRBV6-4; cdr3_aa: CASSDSLASDTQYF; cdr3_nt: TGTGCCAGCAGTGACTCCCTAGCGTCAGATACGCAGTATTTT
j_call: TRBJ2-3; cdr3_length: 17; d_call: TRBD1; clone_size: few; v_call: TRBV7-2; cdr3_aa: CASSFQGERKGTDTQYF; cdr3_nt: TGTGCCAGCAGCTTCCAGGGGGAGAGGAAGGGCACAGATACGCAGTATTTT
j_call: TRBJ1-2; cdr3_length: 12; d_call: .; clone_size: .; v_call: TRBV20-1; cdr3_aa: CSALGEYYGYTF; cdr3_nt: TGCAGTGCCCTCGGAGAGTACTATGGCTACACCTTC
j_call: TRBJ2-1; cdr3_length: 18; d_call: TRBD2; clone_size: few; v_call: TRBV7-9; cdr3_aa: CASSLARSGRSSDNEQFF; cdr3_nt: TGTGCCAGCAGCTTAGCGCGCAGCGGGAGGAGTAGCGACAATGAGCAGTTCTTC
j_call: TRBJ1-3; cdr3_length: 15; d_call: .; clone_size: few; v_call: TRBV5-1; cdr3_aa: CASSLDVTAGNTIYF; cdr3_nt: TGCGCCAGCAGCTTGGATGTGACGGCTGGAAACACCATATATTTT
j_call: TRBJ2-3; cdr3_length: 17; d_call: TRBD2; clone_size: .; v_call: TRBV12-3/TRBV12-4; cdr3_aa: CASRRTWASGRVDTQYF; cdr3_nt: TGTGCCAGCAGGAGGACTTGGGCTAGCGGGAGGGTGGATACGCAGTATTTT
j_call: TRBJ1-1; cdr3_length: 17; d_call: TRBD1; clone_size: .; v_call: TRBV7-6; cdr3_aa: CASSLAWDRGVSTEAFF; cdr3_nt: TGTGCCAGCAGCTTAGCATGGGACAGGGGTGTGAGCACTGAAGCTTTCTTT
j_call: TRBJ1-1; cdr3_length: 15; d_call: TRBD1; clone_size: .; v_call: TRBV20-1; cdr3_aa: CSASRTGSGWAEAFF; cdr3_nt: TGCAGTGCTAGCAGGACAGGTAGTGGGTGGGCTGAAGCTTTCTTT
j_call: TRBJ2-1; cdr3_length: 17; d_call: TRBD2; clone_size: .; v_call: TRBV5-1; cdr3_aa: CASSLAKTSAGYNEQFF; cdr3_nt: TGCGCCAGCAGCTTGGCCAAGACTAGCGCAGGGTACAATGAGCAGTTCTTC
j_call: TRBJ2-5; cdr3_length: 12; d_call: .; clone_size: few; v_call: TRBV30; cdr3_aa: CAWKRLGETQYF; cdr3_nt: TGTGCCTGGAAAAGGCTCGGGGAGACCCAGTACTTC
j_call: TRBJ2-7; cdr3_length: 18; d_call: TRBD2; clone_size: .; v_call: TRBV16; cdr3_aa: CASSQWAPKRGDTYEQYF; cdr3_nt: TGTGCCAGCAGCCAATGGGCCCCCAAGCGGGGGGATACCTACGAGCAGTACTTC
j_call: TRBJ2-3; cdr3_length: 16; d_call: .; clone_size: .; v_call: TRBV9; cdr3_aa: CASSVQGGTTGGTQYF; cdr3_nt: TGTGCCAGCAGCGTCCAAGGGGGGACGACCGGAGGTACGCAGTATTTT
j_call: TRBJ2-2; cdr3_length: 12; d_call: .; clone_size: .; v_call: TRBV5-1; cdr3_aa: CASSLKSGELFF; cdr3_nt: TGCGCCAGCAGCTTGAAGTCCGGGGAGCTGTTTTTT
j_call: TRBJ2-7; cdr3_length: 16; d_call: TRBD1; clone_size: .; v_call: TRBV5-1; cdr3_aa: CASSLEGRGLAYEQYF; cdr3_nt: TGCGCCAGCAGCTTGGAAGGCAGGGGGCTCGCCTACGAGCAGTACTTC
j_call: TRBJ2-2; cdr3_length: 19; d_call: TRBD2; clone_size: few; v_call: TRBV6-5; cdr3_aa: CASSPGNPTSGRADGELFF; cdr3_nt: TGTGCCAGCAGCCCCGGCAACCCCACTAGCGGGAGGGCGGACGGGGAGCTGTTTTTT
j_call: TRBJ2-1; cdr3_length: 15; d_call: .; clone_size: .; v_call: TRBV7-8; cdr3_aa: CASSPPIREGSEQFF; cdr3_nt: TGTGCCAGCAGCCCCCCGATCCGGGAAGGGAGTGAGCAGTTCTTC
j_call: TRBJ1-1; cdr3_length: 12; d_call: .; clone_size: few; v_call: TRBV9; cdr3_aa: CASKGMNTEAFF; cdr3_nt: TGTGCCAGCAAGGGCATGAACACTGAAGCTTTCTTT
j_call: TRBJ2-3; cdr3_length: 12; d_call: .; clone_size: .; v_call: TRBV20-1; cdr3_aa: CSAPPATDTQYF; cdr3_nt: TGCAGTGCCCCTCCTGCGACAGATACGCAGTATTTT
j_call: TRBJ2-3; cdr3_length: 16; d_call: TRBD2; clone_size: few; v_call: TRBV7-6; cdr3_aa: CASRPTSGGVTDTQYF; cdr3_nt: TGTGCCAGCAGACCGACTAGCGGGGGGGTTACAGATACGCAGTATTTT
j_call: TRBJ2-7; cdr3_length: 20; d_call: .; clone_size: .; v_call: TRBV4-1; cdr3_aa: CASSQDLGSGAKRSRYEQYF; cdr3_nt: TGCGCCAGCAGCCAAGATTTGGGTAGCGGAGCGAAAAGGTCTCGCTACGAGCAGTACTTC
j_call: TRBJ2-3; cdr3_length: 16; d_call: TRBD1; clone_size: few; v_call: TRBV19; cdr3_aa: CASSPGGTGVTDTQYF; cdr3_nt: TGTGCCAGTAGTCCAGGGGGGACAGGGGTCACAGATACGCAGTATTTT
j_call: TRBJ2-7; cdr3_length: 15; d_call: TRBD2; clone_size: .; v_call: TRBV4-2; cdr3_aa: CASSQDAGTNYEQYF; cdr3_nt: TGTGCCAGCAGCCAAGACGCGGGGACTAACTACGAGCAGTACTTC
j_call: TRBJ2-1; cdr3_length: 15; d_call: TRBD1; clone_size: .; v_call: TRBV7-9; cdr3_aa: CASSPSGGDIHEQFF; cdr3_nt: TGTGCCAGCAGCCCCTCAGGGGGCGATATCCATGAGCAGTTCTTC
j_call: TRBJ2-7; cdr3_length: 14; d_call: TRBD2; clone_size: few; v_call: TRBV6-2/TRBV6-3; cdr3_aa: CASTPSGSSYEQYF; cdr3_nt: TGTGCCAGCACGCCTAGCGGGAGCTCCTACGAGCAGTACTTC
j_call: TRBJ1-4; cdr3_length: 15; d_call: TRBD1; clone_size: .; v_call: TRBV5-1; cdr3_aa: CASSGQGSANEKLFF; cdr3_nt: TGCGCCAGCAGCGGACAGGGGTCGGCTAATGAAAAACTGTTTTTT
j_call: TRBJ2-1; cdr3_length: 21; d_call: TRBD2; clone_size: .; v_call: TRBV12-3/TRBV12-4; cdr3_aa: CASSTQGGGKGTSGVSNEQFF; cdr3_nt: TGTGCCAGCAGTACCCAGGGAGGTGGGAAGGGGACTAGCGGGGTGTCCAATGAGCAGTTCTTC
j_call: TRBJ2-7; cdr3_length: 14; d_call: TRBD1; clone_size: few; v_call: TRBV24-1; cdr3_aa: CATSANRGSYEQYF; cdr3_nt: TGTGCCACCAGTGCGAACAGGGGGAGCTACGAGCAGTACTTC
j_call: TRBJ2-3; cdr3_length: 15; d_call: .; clone_size: .; v_call: TRBV7-3; cdr3_aa: CASSLGGHWADTQYF; cdr3_nt: TGTGCCAGCAGCCTAGGGGGACATTGGGCAGATACGCAGTATTTT
j_call: TRBJ2-7; cdr3_length: 13; d_call: TRBD1; clone_size: .; v_call: TRBV6-5; cdr3_aa: CASSRTGPYEQYF; cdr3_nt: TGTGCCAGCAGTCGGACAGGGCCCTACGAGCAGTACTTC
j_call: TRBJ1-4; cdr3_length: 16; d_call: .; clone_size: few; v_call: TRBV5-1; cdr3_aa: CASSITFSPTNEKLFF; cdr3_nt: TGCGCCAGCAGCATAACTTTTTCGCCAACTAATGAAAAACTGTTTTTT
j_call: TRBJ2-7; cdr3_length: 12; d_call: TRBD1; clone_size: .; v_call: TRBV6-5; cdr3_aa: CASRETGGEQYF; cdr3_nt: TGTGCCAGCAGAGAGACAGGGGGCGAGCAGTACTTC
j_call: TRBJ2-7; cdr3_length: 17; d_call: TRBD2; clone_size: few; v_call: TRBV7-9; cdr3_aa: CASSPPSGKLGSYEQYF; cdr3_nt: TGTGCCAGCAGCCCGCCTAGCGGGAAACTCGGTTCCTACGAGCAGTACTTC
j_call: TRBJ2-7; cdr3_length: 12; d_call: .; clone_size: .; v_call: TRBV11-2; cdr3_aa: CASSPTRGQGYF; cdr3_nt: TGTGCCAGCAGCCCGACCCGGGGGCAGGGGTACTTC
j_call: TRBJ2-1; cdr3_length: 18; d_call: TRBD2; clone_size: .; v_call: TRBV11-3; cdr3_aa: CASSPNGPGTSGFHEQFF; cdr3_nt: TGTGCCAGCAGCCCAAACGGTCCTGGGACTAGCGGTTTCCATGAGCAGTTCTTC
j_call: TRBJ2-7; cdr3_length: 15; d_call: .; clone_size: .; v_call: TRBV7-2; cdr3_aa: CASSRQGGDAYEQYF; cdr3_nt: TGTGCCAGCAGCCGTCAGGGGGGCGACGCCTACGAGCAGTACTTC
j_call: TRBJ2-2; cdr3_length: 15; d_call: TRBD1; clone_size: few; v_call: TRBV6-1; cdr3_aa: CASRHRGANTGELFF; cdr3_nt: TGTGCCAGCAGGCACAGGGGGGCGAACACCGGGGAGCTGTTTTTT